This T cell receptor (beta chain) was captured in a study of early T cells in non-severe SARS-CoV-2 infection (dated by TCRdb to the early 2020s). About the study as a whole: Bulk RNA from unsorted whole blood was used for TCR sequencing, so alpha and beta chains could not be paired. The study at large found these results: Matching against VDJdb was skewed toward anti-spike CD8 responses, likely underestimated virus-specific expansions, and missed private and CD4 specificities.

This clonotype was recorded a few times. The clone's antigen remains unknown. Nothing much larger sits one base from this clone, and base qualities are not available. Receptors were amplified or captured by 5' RACE. Sequencer: NextSeq 500. Unique molecular identifiers were attached to individual cDNA molecules in the TCR library protocol so that sequencing error and PCR bias could be corrected. Sequencing covered both TCR alpha and beta chains, and within each sample the abundances of alpha and beta sequences were tightly co-correlated. Regarding the original processing steps: Decombinator V4 was used to annotate TCR sequences for V gene, J gene and CDR3. Expanded TCRs were defined as changing significantly between any two time points under a Poisson model with p below 0.0001. TCR abundances were normalised to the total number of TCRs sequenced per sample and were expressed as counts per million. MAIT TCRs were defined by TRAV1-2 paired with TRAJ12, TRAJ20 or TRAJ33, and iNKT TCRs by TRAV10 paired with TRAJ18. VDJdb, accessed 1 November 2021, was searched for CMV, EBV and SARS-CoV-2 annotated TCRs, excluding TCRs annotated for multiple antigens. Through fastp at Q25 and MiXCR, TCRdb rebuilt clones from the public reads, retaining in-frame beta chains. Each entry is one CDR3 protein sequence, shown with its most common DNA and genes. The V and J calls, along with clone size, are taken from TCRdb and not from the paper's own processing. This sample gives 100,000 to 120,000 distinct CDR3 sequences in total; roughly an eighth of them show up just once. The biggest ten clones account for around 4% of the sample.

Trimming removed 1 base from V and 0 bases from J, leaving 19 bases between the germline ends. The CDR3 goes from the cysteine to the phenylalanine over 19 residues. The retained sequence is limited to the CDR3, 57 bases, with the frame set at the first base. A case-control design nested within a healthcare worker cohort in London, UK, was used, with weekly nasopharyngeal swab PCR tests and blood sampling performed. Healthcare workers were recruited between 23 and 31 March 2020, during the week of the UK lockdown, and were followed weekly for up to 16 weeks. The receptor chain draws on TRBV12-3 or TRBV12-4 and TRBJ2-1; the D gene cannot be resolved reliably. This specimen was whole blood, taken at baseline. This clonotype was sampled from an adult who was a healthcare worker with PCR-confirmed SARS-CoV-2 infection or an uninfected control (not recorded which). Here the CDR3 is given as CASSLEGLPLSSSYNEQFF. The bases are TGTGCCAGCAGTTTAGAAGGTTTACCGCTCTCCAGCTCCTACAATGAGCAGTTCTTC.